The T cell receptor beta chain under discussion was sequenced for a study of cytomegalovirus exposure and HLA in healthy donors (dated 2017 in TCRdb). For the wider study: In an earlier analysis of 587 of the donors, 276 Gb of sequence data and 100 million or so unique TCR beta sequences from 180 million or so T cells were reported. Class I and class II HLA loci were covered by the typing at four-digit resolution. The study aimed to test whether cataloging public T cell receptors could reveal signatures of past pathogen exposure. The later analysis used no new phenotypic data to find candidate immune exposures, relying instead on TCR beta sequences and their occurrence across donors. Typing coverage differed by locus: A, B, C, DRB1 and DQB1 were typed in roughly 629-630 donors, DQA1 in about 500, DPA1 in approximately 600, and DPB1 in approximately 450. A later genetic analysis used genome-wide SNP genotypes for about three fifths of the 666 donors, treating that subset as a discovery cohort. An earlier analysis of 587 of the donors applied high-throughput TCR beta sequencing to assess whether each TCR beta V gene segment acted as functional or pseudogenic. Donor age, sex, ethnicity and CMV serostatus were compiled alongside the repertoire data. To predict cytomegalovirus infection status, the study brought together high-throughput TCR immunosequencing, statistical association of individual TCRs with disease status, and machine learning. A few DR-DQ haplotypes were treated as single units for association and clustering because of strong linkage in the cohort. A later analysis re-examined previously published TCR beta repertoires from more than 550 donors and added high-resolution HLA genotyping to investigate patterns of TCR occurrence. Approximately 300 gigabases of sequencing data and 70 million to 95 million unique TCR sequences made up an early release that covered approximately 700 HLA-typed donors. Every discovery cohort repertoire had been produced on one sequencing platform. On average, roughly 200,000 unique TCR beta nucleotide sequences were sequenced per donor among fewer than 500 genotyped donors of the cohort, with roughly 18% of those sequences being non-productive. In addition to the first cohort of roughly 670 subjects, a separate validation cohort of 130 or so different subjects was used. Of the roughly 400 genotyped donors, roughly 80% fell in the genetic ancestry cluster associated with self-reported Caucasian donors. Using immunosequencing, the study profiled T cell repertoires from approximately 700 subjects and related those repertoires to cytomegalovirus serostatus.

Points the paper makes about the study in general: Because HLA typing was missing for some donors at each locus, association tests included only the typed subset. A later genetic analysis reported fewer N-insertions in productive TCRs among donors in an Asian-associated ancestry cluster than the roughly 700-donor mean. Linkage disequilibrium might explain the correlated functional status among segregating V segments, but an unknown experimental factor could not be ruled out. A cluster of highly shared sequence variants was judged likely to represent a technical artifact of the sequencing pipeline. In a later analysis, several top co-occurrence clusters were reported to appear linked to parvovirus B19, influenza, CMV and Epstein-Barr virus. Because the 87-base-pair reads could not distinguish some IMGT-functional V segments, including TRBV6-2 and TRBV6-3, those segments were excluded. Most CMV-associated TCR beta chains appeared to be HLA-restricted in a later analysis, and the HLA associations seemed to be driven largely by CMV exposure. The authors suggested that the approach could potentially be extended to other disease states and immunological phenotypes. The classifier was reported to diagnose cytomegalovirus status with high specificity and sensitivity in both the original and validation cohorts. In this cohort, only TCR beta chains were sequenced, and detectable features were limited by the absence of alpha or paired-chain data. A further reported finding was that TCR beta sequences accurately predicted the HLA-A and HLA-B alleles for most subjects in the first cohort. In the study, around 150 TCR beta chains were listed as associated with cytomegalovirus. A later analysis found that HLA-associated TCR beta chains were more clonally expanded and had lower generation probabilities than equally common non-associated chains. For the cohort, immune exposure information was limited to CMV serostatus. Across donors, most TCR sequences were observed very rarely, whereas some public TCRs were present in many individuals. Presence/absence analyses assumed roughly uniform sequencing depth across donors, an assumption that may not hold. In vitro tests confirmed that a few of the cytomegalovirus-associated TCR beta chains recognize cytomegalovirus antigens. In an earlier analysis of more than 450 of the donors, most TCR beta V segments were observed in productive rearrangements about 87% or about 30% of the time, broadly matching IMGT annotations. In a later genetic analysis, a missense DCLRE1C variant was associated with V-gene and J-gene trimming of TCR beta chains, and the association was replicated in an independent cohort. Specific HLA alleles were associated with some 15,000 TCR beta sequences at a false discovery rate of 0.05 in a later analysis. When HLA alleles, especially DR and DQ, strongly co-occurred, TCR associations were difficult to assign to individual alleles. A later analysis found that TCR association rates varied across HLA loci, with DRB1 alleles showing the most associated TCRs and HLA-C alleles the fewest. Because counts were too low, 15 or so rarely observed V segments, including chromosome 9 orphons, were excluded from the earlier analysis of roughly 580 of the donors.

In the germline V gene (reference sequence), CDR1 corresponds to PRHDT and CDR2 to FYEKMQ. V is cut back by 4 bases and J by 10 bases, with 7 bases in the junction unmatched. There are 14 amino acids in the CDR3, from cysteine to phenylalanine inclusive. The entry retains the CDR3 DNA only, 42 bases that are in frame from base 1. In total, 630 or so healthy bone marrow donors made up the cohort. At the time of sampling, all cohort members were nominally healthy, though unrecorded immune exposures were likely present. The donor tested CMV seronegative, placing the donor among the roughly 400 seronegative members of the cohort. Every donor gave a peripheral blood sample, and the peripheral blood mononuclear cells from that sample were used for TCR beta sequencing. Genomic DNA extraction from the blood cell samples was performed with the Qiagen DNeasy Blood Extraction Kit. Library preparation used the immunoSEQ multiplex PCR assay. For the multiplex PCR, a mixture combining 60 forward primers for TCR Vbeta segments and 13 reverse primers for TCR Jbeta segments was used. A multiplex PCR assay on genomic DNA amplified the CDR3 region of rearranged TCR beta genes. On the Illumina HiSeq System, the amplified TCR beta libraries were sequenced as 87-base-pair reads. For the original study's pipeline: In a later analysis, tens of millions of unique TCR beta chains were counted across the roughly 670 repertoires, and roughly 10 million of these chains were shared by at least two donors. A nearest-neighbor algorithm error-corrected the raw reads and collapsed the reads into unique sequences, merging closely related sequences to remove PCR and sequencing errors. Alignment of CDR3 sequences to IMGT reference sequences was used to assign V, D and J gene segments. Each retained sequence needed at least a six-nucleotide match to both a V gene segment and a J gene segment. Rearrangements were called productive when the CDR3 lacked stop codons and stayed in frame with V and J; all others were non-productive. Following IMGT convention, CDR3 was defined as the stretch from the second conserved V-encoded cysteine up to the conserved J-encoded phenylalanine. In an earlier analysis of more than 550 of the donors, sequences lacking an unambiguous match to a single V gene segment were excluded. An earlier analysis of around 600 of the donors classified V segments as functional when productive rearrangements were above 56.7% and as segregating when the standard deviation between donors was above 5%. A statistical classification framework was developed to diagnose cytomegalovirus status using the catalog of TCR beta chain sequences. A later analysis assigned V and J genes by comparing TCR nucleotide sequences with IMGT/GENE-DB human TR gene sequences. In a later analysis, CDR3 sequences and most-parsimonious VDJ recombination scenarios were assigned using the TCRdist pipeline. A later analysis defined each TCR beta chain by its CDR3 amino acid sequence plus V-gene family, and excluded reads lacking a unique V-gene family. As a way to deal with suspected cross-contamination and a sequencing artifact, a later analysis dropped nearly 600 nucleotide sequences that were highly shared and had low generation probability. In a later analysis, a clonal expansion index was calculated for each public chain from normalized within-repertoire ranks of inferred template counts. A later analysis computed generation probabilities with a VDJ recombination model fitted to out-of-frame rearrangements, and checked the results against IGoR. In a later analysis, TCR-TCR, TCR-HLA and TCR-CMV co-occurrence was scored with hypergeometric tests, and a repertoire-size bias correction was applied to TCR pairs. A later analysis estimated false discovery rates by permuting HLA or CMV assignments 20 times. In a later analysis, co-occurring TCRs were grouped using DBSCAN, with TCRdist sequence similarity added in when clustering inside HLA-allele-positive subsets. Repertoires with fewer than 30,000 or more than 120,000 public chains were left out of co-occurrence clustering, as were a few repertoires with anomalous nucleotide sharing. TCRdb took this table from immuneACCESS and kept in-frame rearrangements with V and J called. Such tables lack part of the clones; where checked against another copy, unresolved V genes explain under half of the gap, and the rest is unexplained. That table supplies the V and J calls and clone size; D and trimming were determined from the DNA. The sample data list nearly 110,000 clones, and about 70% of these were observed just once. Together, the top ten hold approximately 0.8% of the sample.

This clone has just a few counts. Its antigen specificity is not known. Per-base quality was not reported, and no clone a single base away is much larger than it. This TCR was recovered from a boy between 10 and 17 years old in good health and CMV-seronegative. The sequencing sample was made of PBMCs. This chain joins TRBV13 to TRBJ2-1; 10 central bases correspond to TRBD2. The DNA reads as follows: TGTGCCAGCAGCTGGACTAGCGGAATAGGGGAGCAGTTCTTC. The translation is CASSWTSGIGEQFF.